The source of this TCR beta chain is a study of cytomegalovirus exposure and HLA in healthy donors. Overall study context: The approximately 720 first-cohort repertoires and the 110 or so validation repertoires shared the same platform, a later analysis reported.

Trimming shortened V by 2 bases and J by 0 bases, and 8 bases separated the two germline ends. Germline CDR1 is GTSNPN and CDR2 is SVGIG (reference sequence). The CDR3 runs to 13 residues. Data came from immunoSEQ multiplex PCR; TCRdb stores just in-frame clones and leaves some out. The sample contains around 140,000 clones, approximately 86% of which appear only once. The specimen sequenced was PBMCs. This TCR came from a man aged 18 to 30 in good health and CMV-seropositive. This chain uses TRBV30 with TRBJ2-7; the D is unclear. CDR3 nucleotides: TGTGCCTGGAGTTTGGGCAACTCCTACGAGCAGTACTTC. This gives the protein CAWSLGNSYEQYF.